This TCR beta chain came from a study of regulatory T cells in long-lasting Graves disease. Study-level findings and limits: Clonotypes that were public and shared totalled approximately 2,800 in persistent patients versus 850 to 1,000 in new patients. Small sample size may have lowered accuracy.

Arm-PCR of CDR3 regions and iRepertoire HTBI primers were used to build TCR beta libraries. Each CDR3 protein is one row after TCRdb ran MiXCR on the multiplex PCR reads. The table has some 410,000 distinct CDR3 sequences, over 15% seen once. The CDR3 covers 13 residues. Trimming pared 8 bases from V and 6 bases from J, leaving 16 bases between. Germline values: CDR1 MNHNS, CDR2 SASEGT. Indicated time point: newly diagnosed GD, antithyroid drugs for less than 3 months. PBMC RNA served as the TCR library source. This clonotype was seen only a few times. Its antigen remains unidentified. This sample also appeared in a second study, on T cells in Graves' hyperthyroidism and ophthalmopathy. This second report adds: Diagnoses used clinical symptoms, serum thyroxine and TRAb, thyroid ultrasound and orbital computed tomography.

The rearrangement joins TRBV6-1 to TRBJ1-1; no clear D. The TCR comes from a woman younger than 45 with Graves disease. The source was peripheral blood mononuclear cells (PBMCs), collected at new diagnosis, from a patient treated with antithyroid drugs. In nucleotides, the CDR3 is TGTGCCAGCGTTAAATGGGGAATCCCTGAAGCTTTCTTT. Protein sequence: CASVKWGIPEAFF.